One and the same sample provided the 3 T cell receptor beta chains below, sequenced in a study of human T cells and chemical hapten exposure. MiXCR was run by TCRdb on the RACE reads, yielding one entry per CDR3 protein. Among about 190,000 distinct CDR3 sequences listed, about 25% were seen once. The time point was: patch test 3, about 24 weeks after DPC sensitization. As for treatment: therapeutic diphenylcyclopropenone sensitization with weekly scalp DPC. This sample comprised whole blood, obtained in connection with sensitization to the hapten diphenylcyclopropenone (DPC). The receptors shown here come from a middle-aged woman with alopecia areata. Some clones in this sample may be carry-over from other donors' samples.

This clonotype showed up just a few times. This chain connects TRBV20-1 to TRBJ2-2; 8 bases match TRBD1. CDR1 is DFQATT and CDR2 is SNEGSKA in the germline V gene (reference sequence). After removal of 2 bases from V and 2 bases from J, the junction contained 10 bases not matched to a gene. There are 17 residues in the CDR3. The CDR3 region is CSARHFQTGANTGELFF. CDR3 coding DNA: TGCAGTGCTAGACATTTCCAGACAGGGGCTAACACCGGGGAGCTGTTTTTT.

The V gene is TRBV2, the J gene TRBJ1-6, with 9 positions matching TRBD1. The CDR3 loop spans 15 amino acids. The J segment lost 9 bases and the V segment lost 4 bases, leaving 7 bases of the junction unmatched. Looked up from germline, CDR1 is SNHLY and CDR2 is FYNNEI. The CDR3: CASSGQGGTSSPLHF. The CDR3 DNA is TGTGCCAGCAGTGGACAGGGGGGGACCAGTTCACCCCTCCACTTT.

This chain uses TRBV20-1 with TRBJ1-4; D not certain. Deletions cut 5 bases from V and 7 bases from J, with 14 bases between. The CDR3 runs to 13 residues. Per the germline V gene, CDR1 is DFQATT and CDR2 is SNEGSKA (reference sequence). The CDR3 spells CSAALGWAEKLFF. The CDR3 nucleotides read TGCAGTGCTGCCTTAGGGTGGGCTGAAAAACTGTTTTTT.